This TCR beta chain was sequenced during a study of shared clonotypes between healthy human individuals. Across the whole study: CD4 naive and memory got three plates each, CD8 naive two, CD8 memory one.

Whole-study results and caveats: Among donors, the sharing of clonotypes was expected to be influenced by sequencing depth.

As defined, naive CD8 cells were CD45RO-negative and positively selected for CCR7, with terminally differentiated effector memory CD45RA+ cells excluded. The study drew its donors from healthy HIV-negative adults without recent acute infections or vaccinations. Points on this clone: Its specificity is not known.

CDR1 is SGHDN and CDR2 is FVKESK in the germline V gene. V lost 3 bases to trimming and J lost 1 base, with 9 bases between them. The CDR3 is made up of 14 amino acids. An assay was performed, and its level was deep. Sequenced by immunoSEQ multiplex PCR; TCRdb stores in-frame clones only, minus some. The table has about 2.2 million clones, around 95% seen once. Sequenced material: naive CD8+ T cells from PBMCs. The receptor was isolated from a man younger than 30 in good health. Some clones in this sample may be carry-over from other donors' samples. The rearrangement links TRBV14 to TRBJ1-1; D unresolved. The DNA of the CDR3 is TGTGCCAGCAGCCAGAAACGGGGGAACACTGAAGCTTTCTTT. The encoded protein is CASSQKRGNTEAFF.